This TCR beta chain came from a study of shared clonotypes between healthy human individuals. About the research overall: Each donor's CD8 memory used one plate, CD8 naive two, each CD4 subset three.

The assay was immunoSEQ multiplex PCR, and TCRdb's table has in-frame clones only and misses some. The repertoire holds over a million clones, with approximately 80% as singletons. This clone was counted a few times. The CDR3 loop spans 19 amino acids. Sequenced material: memory CD4+ T cells from PBMCs. Stated subset: CD45RA-negative fraction. The receptor was isolated from a young man in good health. Some clones in this sample may be carry-over from other donors' samples. This rearrangement joins TRBV21-1 to TRBJ1-1; the table's D call, TRBD1, was not checked against the DNA. TRBV21-1 is reported as a pseudogene. The CDR3 protein is CASRRDRGRNTPPITEAFF. The CDR3, as DNA: TGTGCCAGCAGGAGGGACAGGGGGAGGAATACTCCTCCGATAACTGAAGCTTTCTTT.